Sequencing of this T cell receptor (beta chain) was carried out in a study of blood T cell repertoires in COVID-19 (TCRdb year 2020). With regard to the full study: Collaborator samples came from the United States, Italy and Spain and covered acute and convalescent phases of COVID-19. The material from the prospective study consisted of cDNA or gDNA derived from T cells, B-cell-depleted T cells, or PBMCs. Subjects who had been exposed to COVID-19, were actively infected with it, or had recovered from it provided the deeply sampled blood TCRbeta repertoires that made up the dataset. The repertoires were released in a freely available public database intended as a resource for research on the immune response to SARS-CoV-2. The samples were drawn from the first 160 participants of the ongoing ImmuneRACE study and from 950 to 1,500 subjects provided by 6 global collaborators. Sample metadata almost always included a de-identified subject ID, COVID-19 status, age in years and sex. Where available, HLA class I and class II types were obtained from metadata supplied by the sample provider rather than from assay-based typing. The study at large found these results: The amount of clinical and demographic metadata varied by source and participant and was provided uncurated.

About this clone itself: The clone's antigen remains unknown. Base qualities are not at hand, and no much larger clone is one base apart.

Another Seattle source contributed samples from volunteer blood donors who had recovered from COVID-19. Each collaborating institution followed its own protocols to collect whole blood in K2EDTA tubes. For TCRbeta analysis, collaborators shipped samples in one of three forms: frozen whole blood, isolated PBMCs, or DNA extracted from either of those sample types. V loses 2 bases, J loses 1 base, and the germline ends lie 15 bases apart. Taken from the germline V gene, the CDR1 and CDR2 loops are SGHDT and YYEEEE. The CDR3, from cysteine to phenylalanine, totals 17 residues. The sequence is cut down to CDR3 DNA, 51 bases in frame from base 1. The immunoSEQ Assay, a bias-controlled multiplex PCR, was used to amplify TCRbeta CDR3 regions from genomic DNA. Per the authors' processing: The number of nucleated cells in each sample was estimated from the amplification of reference gene primers within the assay. To quantify the absolute abundance of each unique TCRbeta CDR3 rearrangement, sequence reads were collapsed and filtered. For each sample, productive Simpson clonality was calculated by taking the square root of Simpson's diversity index across productive rearrangements. What TCRdb holds here is the immuneACCESS table cut down to in-frame rearrangements. Part of the clones is not present; checked against another copy, under half of the missing clones reflect an unresolved V gene, and the others are unexplained. V and J calls and clone size follow that table, whereas D and trimming were derived from the DNA. The sample includes a few hundred thousand clones, with about 88% observed a single time. The ten most abundant clones make up 4% of the sample.

This receptor was obtained from a man between 60 and 75 years old who had recovered from COVID-19. The chain links TRBV5-6 with TRBJ2-2; the D gene is perhaps TRBD1, on 5 matching bases. Sequences were obtained from peripheral blood. The CDR3 region reads CASSFNTGRVNTGELFF. The nucleotide sequence reads as follows: TGTGCCAGCAGCTTCAATACTGGCAGGGTGAACACCGGGGAGCTGTTTTTT.